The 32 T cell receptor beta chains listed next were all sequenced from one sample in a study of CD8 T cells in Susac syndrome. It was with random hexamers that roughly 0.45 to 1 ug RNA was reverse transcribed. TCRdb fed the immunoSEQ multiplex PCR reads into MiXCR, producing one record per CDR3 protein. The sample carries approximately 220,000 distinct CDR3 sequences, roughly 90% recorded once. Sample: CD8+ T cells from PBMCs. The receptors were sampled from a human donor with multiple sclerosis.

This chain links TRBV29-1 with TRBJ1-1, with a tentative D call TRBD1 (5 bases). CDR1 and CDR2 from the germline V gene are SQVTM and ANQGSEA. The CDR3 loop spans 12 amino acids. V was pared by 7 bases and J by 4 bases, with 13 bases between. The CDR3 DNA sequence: TGCAGCGCACTGCAGGGATCCACTGAAGCTTTCTTT. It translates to CSALQGSTEAFF.

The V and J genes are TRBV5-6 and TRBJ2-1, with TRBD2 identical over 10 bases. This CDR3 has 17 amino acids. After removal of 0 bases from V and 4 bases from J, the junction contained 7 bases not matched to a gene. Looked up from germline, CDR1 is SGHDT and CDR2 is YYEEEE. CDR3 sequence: CASSLGVASGGYNEQFF. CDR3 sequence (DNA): TGTGCCAGCAGCTTGGGCGTGGCTAGCGGGGGTTACAATGAGCAGTTCTTC.

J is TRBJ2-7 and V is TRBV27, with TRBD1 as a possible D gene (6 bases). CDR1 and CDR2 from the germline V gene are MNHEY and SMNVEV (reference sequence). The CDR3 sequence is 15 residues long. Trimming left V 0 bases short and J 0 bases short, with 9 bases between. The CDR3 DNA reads TGTGCCAGCAGTTTATCTCCGACAGGCTCCTACGAGCAGTACTTC. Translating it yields CASSLSPTGSYEQYF.

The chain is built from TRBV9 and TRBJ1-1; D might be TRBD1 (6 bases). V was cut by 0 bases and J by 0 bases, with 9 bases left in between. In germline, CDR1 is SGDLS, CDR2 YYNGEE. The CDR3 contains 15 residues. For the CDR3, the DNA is TGTGCCAGCAGCGTAGCGGGGGCGATGAACACTGAAGCTTTCTTT. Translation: CASSVAGAMNTEAFF.

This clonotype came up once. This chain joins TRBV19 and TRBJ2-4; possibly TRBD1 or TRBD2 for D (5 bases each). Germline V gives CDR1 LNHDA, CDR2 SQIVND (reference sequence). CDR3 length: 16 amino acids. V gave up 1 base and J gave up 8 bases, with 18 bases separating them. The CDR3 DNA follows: TGTGCCAGTAGTATAGGTCCGCGAGGGACGGGCGACATTCAGTACTTC. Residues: CASSIGPRGTGDIQYF.

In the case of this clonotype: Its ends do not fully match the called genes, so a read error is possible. The CDR3 here is CAWSVGDRVHF. The CDR3 DNA reads TGTGCCTGGAGTGTAGGGGACAGGGTGCACTTC. The rearrangement uses TRBV30 and TRBJ2-7; TRBD1 agrees at 9 bases. This CDR3 has 11 residues. Germline V gene sequence: CDR1 GTSNPN, CDR2 SVGIG (reference sequence).

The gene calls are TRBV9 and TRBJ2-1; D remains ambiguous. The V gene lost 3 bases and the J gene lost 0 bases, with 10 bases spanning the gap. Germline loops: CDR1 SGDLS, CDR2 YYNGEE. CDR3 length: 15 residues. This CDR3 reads CASSDGRDSYNEQFF. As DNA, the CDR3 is TGTGCCAGCAGCGACGGAAGGGACTCCTACAATGAGCAGTTCTTC.

The CDR3 sequence: CASSYGGDNAIQYF. The CDR3 coding sequence is TGTGCCAGCAGTTACGGAGGGGACAACGCCATTCAGTACTTC. The chain employs TRBV6-6 and TRBJ2-4; D may correspond to TRBD1 or TRBD2 (6 bases each). This CDR3 contains 14 residues. Germline V lookup: CDR1 MNHNY, CDR2 SVGAGI (reference sequence). Deletions cut 2 bases from V and 9 bases from J, with 14 bases between.

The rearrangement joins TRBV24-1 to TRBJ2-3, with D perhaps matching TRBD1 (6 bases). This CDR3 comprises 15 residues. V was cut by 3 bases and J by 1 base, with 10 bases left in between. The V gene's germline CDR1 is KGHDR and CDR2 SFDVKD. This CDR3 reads CATSDGGGGTDTQYF. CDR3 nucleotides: TGTGCCACCAGTGATGGGGGCGGAGGCACAGATACGCAGTATTTT.

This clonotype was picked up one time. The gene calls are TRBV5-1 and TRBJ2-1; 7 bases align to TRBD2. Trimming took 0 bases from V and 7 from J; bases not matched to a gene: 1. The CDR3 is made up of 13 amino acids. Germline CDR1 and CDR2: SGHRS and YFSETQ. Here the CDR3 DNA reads TGCGCCAGCAGCTTGGATAGCGGGAATGAGCAGTTCTTC. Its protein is CASSLDSGNEQFF.

CDR3 residues: CASSPVGQGSTDTQYF. Written as DNA, the CDR3 is TGTGCCAGCAGCCCAGTGGGACAGGGCAGCACAGATACGCAGTATTTT. The chain is built from TRBV27 and TRBJ2-3; 9 positions match TRBD1. Per germline, CDR1 MNHEY and CDR2 SMNVEV (reference sequence). CDR3 length: 16 residues. V lost 6 bases to trimming and J lost 0 bases; unmatched junction nucleotides: 7.

In DNA, the CDR3 is TGTGCCACCAGTGACGACAACGGGAGAAATAGTGAGCAGTTCTTC. As protein: CATSDDNGRNSEQFF. The rearrangement uses TRBV24-1 and TRBJ2-1; a possible D gene is TRBD2 (6 bases). The V gene lost 4 bases and the J gene lost 9 bases, with 18 bases spanning the gap. This CDR3 spans 15 amino acids. The germline gives CDR1 KGHDR, CDR2 SFDVKD.

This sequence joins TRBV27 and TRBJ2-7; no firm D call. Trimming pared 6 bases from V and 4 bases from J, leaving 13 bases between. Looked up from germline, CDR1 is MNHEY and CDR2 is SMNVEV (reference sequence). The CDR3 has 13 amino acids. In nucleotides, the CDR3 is TGTGCCAGCAGGGGAAGGGAAGGGTACGAGCAGTACTTC. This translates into CASRGREGYEQYF.

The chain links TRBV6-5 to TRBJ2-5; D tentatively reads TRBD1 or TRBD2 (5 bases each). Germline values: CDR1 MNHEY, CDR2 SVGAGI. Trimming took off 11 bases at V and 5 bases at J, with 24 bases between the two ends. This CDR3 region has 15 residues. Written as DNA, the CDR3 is TGTGCCGCGTCCCGAGGGGCGCGGGTAAGGGAGACCCAGTACTTC. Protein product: CAASRGARVRETQYF.

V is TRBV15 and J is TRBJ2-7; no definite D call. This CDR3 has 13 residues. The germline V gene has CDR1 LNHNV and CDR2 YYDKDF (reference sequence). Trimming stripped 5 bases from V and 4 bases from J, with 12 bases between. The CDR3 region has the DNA TGTGCCACCAGCCAACGACCCCTGTACGAGCAGTACTTC. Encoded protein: CATSQRPLYEQYF.

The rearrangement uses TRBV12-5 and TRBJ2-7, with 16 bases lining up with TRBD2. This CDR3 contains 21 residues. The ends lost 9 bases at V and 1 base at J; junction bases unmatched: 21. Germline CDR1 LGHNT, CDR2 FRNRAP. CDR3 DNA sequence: TGTGCTAGCGGATTCTCCTTAGAAACCGGGACTAGCGGGAGGGGATCCTACGAGCAGTACTTC. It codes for CASGFSLETGTSGRGSYEQYF. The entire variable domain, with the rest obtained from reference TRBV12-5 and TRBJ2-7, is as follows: DARVTQTPRHKVTEMGQEVTMRCQPILGHNTVFWYRQTMMQGLELLAYFRNRAPLDDSGMPKDRFSAEMPDATLATLKIQPSEPRDSAVYFCASGFSLETGTSGRGSYEQYFGPGTRLTVT.

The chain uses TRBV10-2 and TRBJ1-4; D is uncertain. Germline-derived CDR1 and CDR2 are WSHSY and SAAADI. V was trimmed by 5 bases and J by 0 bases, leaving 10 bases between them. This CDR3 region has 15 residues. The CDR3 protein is CASSSDRPTNEKLFF. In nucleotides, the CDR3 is TGCGCCAGCAGTTCCGACCGTCCAACTAATGAAAAACTGTTTTTT.

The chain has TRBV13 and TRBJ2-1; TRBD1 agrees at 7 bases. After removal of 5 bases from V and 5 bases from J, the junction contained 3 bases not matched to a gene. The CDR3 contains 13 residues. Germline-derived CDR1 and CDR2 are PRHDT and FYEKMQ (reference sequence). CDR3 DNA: TGTGCCAGCAGCGGGACAGTCGACAATGAGCAGTTCTTC. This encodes CASSGTVDNEQFF.

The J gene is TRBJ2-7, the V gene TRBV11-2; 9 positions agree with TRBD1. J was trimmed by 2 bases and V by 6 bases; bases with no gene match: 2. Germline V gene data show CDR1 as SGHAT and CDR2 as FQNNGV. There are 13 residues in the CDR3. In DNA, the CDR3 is TGTGCCAGCAGGGGACAGGGAGCCTACGAGCAGTACTTC. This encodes CASRGQGAYEQYF.

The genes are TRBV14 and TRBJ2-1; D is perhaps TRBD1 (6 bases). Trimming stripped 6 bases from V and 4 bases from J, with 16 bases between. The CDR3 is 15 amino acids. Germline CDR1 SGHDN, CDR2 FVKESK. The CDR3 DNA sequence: TGTGCCAGCAGTCCCATGGTGGGGGCTTACAATGAGCAGTTCTTC. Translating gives CASSPMVGAYNEQFF. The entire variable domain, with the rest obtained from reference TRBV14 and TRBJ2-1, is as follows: EAGVTQFPSHSVIEKGQTVTLRCDPISGHDNLYWYRRVMGKEIKFLLHFVKESKQDESGMPNNRFLAERTGGTYSTLKVQPAELEDSGVYFCASSPMVGAYNEQFFGPGTRLTVL.

This CDR3 is CASSARVDTGELFF. CDR3 bases: TGTGCCAGCAGTGCGAGGGTGGACACCGGGGAGCTGTTTTTT. The V gene is TRBV2, the J gene TRBJ2-2; maybe TRBD2 (5 bases). V lost 4 bases to trimming and J lost 3 bases, with 9 bases between them. The CDR3 contains 14 residues. The germline gives CDR1 SNHLY, CDR2 FYNNEI. The variable domain in full, completed from reference TRBV2 and TRBJ2-2, reads EPEVTQTPSHQVTQMGQEVILRCVPISNHLYFYWYRQILGQKVEFLVSFYNNEISEKSEIFDDQFSVERPDGSNFTLKIRSTKLEDSAMYFCASSARVDTGELFFGEGSRLTVL.

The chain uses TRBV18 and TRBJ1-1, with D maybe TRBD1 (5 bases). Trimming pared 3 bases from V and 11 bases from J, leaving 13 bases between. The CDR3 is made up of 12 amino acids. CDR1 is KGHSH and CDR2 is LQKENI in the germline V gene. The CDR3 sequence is CASSPGGLDAFF. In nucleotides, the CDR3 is TGTGCCAGCTCACCTGGGGGGTTGGATGCTTTCTTT.

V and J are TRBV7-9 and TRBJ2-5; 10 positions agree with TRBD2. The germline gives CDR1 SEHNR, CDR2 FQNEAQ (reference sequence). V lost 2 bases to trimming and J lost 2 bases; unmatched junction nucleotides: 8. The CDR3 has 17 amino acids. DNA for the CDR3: TGTGCCAGCAGCTTAATACTAGCGGGATTGGTTCAAGAGACCCAGTACTTC. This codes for CASSLILAGLVQETQYF. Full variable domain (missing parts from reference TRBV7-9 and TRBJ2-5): DTGVSQNPRHKITKRGQNVTFRCDPISEHNRLYWYRQTLGQGPEFLTYFQNEAQLEKSRLLSDRFSAERPKGSFSTLEIQRTEQGDSAMYLCASSLILAGLVQETQYFGPGTRLLVL.

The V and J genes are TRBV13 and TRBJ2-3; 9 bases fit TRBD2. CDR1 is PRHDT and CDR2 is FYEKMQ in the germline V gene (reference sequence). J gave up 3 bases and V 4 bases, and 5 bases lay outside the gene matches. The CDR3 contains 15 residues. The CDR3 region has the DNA TGTGCCAGCAGCTCGCGGGGGGGCCAGACAGATACGCAGTATTTT. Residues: CASSSRGGQTDTQYF.

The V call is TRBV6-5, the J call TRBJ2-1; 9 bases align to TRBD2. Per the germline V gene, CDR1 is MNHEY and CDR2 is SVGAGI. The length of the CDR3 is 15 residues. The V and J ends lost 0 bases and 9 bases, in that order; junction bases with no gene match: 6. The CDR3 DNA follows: TGTGCCAGCAGTTACTCCGCGACTAGCGGTATTGAGCAGTTCTTC. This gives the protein CASSYSATSGIEQFF.

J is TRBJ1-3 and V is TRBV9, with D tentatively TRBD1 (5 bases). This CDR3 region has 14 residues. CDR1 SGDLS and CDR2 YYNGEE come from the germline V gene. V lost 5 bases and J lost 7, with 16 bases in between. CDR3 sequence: CASRAAGSGNTIYF. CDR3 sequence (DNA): TGTGCCAGCAGGGCCGCAGGGAGCGGTAACACCATATATTTT. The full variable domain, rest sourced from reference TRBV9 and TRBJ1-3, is DSGVTQTPKHLITATGQRVTLRCSPRSGDLSVYWYQQSLDQGLQFLIQYYNGEERAKGNILERFSAQQFPDLHSELNLSSLELGDSALYFCASRAAGSGNTIYFGEGSWLTVV.

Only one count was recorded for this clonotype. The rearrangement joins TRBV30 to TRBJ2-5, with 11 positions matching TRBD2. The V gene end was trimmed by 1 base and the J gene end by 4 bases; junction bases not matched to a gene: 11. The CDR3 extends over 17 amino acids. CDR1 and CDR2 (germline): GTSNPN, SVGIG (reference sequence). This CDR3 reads CAWSGTVAGGPGETQYF. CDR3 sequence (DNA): TGTGCCTGGAGTGGGACCGTAGCGGGGGGGCCAGGAGAGACCCAGTACTTC.

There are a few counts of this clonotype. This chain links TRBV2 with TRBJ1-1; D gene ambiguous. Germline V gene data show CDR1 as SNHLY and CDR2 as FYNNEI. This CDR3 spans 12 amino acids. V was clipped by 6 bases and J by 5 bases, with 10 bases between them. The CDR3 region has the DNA TGTGCCAGCAGCGCTAGAGTAACTGAAGCTTTCTTT. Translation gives CASSARVTEAFF.

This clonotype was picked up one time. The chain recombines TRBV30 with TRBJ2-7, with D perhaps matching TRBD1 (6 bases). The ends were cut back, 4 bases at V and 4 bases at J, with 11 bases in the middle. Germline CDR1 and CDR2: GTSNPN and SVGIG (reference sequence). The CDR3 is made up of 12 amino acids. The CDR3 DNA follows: TGTGCCTGGACTGGACAGTCGTACGAGCAGTACTTC. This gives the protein CAWTGQSYEQYF.

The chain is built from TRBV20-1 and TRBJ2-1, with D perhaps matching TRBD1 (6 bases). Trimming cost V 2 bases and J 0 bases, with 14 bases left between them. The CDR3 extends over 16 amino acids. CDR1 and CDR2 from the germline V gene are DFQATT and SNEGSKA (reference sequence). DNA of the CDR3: TGCAGTGCTAGACATCTTAGGGGGAGCTCCTACAATGAGCAGTTCTTC. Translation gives CSARHLRGSSYNEQFF.

The CDR3 DNA reads as TGTGCCAGCAGCCTCCCGCTAGCGGGAGAGCACAATGAGCAGTTCTTC. Translating it yields CASSLPLAGEHNEQFF. The chain has TRBV7-9 and TRBJ2-1; the match to TRBD2 covers 10 bases. From germline, CDR1 is SEHNR and CDR2 FQNEAQ (reference sequence). V lost 5 bases to trimming and J lost 5 bases; unmatched junction nucleotides: 9. This CDR3 is 16 amino acids long.

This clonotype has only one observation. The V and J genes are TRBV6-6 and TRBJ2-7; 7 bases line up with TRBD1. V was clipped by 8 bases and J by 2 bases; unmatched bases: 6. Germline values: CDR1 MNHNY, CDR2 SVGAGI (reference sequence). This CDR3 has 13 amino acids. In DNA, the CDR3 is TGTGCCAGCGACCCGGGACAGACCTACGAGCAGTACTTC. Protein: CASDPGQTYEQYF.